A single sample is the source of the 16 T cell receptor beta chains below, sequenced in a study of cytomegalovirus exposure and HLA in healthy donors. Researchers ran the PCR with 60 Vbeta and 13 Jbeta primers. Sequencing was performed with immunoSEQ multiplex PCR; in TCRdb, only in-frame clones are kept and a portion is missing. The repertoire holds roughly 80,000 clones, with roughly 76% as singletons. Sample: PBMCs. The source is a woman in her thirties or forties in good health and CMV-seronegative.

The CDR3 nucleotides are TGTGCCAGCAGTGAAGACGGTAGCTCCTACAATGAGCAGTTCTTC. It codes for CASSEDGSSYNEQFF. The J gene is TRBJ2-1, the V gene TRBV2; D gene ambiguous. V lost 1 base, J lost 0 bases, and 7 bases lay in between. CDR1 is SNHLY, CDR2 FYNNEI, per germline. The CDR3 runs 15 residues.

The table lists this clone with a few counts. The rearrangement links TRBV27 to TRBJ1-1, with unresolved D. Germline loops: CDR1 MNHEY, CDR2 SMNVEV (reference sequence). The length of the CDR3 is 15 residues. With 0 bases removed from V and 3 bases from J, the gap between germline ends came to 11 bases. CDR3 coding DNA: TGTGCCAGCAGTTTATCGTGGCAGTCTTACACTGAAGCTTTCTTT. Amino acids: CASSLSWQSYTEAFF.

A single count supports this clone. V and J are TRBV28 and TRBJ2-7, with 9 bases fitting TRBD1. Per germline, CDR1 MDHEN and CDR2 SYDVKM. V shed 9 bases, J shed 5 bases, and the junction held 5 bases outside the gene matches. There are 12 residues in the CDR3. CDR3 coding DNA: TGTGCCAGGGGGACAGGGCGACACGAGCAGTACTTC. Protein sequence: CARGTGRHEQYF. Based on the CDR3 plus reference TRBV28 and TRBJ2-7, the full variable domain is DVKVTQSSRYLVKRTGEKVFLECVQDMDHENMFWYRQDPGLGLRLIYFSYDVKMKEKGDIPEGYSVSREKKERFSLILESASTNQTSMYLCARGTGRHEQYFGPGTRLTVT.

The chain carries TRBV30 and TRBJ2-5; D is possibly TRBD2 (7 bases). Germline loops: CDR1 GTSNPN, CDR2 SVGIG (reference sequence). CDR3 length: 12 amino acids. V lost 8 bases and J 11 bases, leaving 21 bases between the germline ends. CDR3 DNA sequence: TGTGCCCATAGGGCGGGGGCGCGGGAGCAGTACTTC. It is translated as CAHRAGAREQYF.

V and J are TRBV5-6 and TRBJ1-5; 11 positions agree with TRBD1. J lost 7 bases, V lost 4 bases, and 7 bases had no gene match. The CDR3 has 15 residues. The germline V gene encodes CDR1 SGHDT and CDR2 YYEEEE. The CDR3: CASSEGTGGQQPQHF. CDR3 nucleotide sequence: TGTGCCAGCAGCGAGGGGACAGGGGGACAACAGCCCCAGCATTTT.

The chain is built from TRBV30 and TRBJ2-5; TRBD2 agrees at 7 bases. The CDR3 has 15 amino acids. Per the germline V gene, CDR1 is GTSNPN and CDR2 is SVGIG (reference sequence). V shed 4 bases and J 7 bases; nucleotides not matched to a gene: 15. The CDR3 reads CAWKRDGPLDGTQYF. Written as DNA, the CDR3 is TGTGCCTGGAAGCGGGACGGTCCCCTAGACGGGACCCAGTACTTC.

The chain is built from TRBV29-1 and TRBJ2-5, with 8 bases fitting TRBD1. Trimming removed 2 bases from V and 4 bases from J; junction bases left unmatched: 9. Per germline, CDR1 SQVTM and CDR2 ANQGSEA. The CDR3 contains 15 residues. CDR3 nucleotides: TGCAGCGTTGAAAGGGCCGACAGGGGCCCAGAGACCCAGTACTTC. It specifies CSVERADRGPETQYF.

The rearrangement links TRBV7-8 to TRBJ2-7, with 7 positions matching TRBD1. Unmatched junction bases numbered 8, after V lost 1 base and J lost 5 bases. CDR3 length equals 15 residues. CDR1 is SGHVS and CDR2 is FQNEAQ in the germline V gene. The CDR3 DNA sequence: TGTGCCAGCAGCTTAGTCTTCCCACAGGGGAACGAGCAGTACTTC. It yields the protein CASSLVFPQGNEQYF.

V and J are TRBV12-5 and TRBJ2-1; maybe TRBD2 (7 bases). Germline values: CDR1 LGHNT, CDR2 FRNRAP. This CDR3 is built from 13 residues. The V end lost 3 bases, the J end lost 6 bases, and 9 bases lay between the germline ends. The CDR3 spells CASGFGGLNEQFF. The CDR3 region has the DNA TGTGCTAGTGGTTTCGGGGGGCTCAATGAGCAGTTCTTC.

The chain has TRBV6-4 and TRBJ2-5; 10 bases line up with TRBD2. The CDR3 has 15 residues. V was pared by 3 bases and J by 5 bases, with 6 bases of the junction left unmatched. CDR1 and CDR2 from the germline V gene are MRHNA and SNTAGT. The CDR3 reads CASSESSGGLETQYF. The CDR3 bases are TGTGCCAGCAGTGAAAGTAGCGGGGGGCTGGAGACCCAGTACTTC.

For the CDR3, the DNA is TGTGCCAGCAGTGTACTCATGGGACAGGGGCTTGGAAACACCATATATTTT. Translating gives CASSVLMGQGLGNTIYF. The V and J genes are TRBV6-1 and TRBJ1-3; 10 nucleotides match TRBD1. The ends lost 4 bases at V and 3 bases at J; junction bases unmatched: 9. Germline V CDR1 and CDR2: MNHNS, SASEGT. The CDR3 contains 17 residues.

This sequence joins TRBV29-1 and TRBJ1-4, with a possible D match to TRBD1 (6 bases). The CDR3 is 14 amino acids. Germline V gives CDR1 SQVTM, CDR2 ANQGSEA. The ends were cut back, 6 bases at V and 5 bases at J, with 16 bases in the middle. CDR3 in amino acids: CSVALGGPNEKLFF. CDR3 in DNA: TGCAGCGTCGCTTTAGGGGGTCCAAATGAAAAACTGTTTTTT. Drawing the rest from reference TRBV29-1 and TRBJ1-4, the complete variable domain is SAVISQKPSRDICQRGTSLTIQCQVDSQVTMMFWYRQQPGQSLTLIATANQGSEATYESGFVIDKFPISRPNLTFSTLTVSNMSPEDSSIYLCSVALGGPNEKLFFGSGTQLSVL.

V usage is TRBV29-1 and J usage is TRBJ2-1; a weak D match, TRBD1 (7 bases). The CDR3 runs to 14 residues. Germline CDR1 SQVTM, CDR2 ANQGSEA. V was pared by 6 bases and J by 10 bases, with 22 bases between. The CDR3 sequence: CSVDRAGTFREQFF. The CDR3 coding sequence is TGCAGCGTAGACAGGGCGGGGACCTTTCGAGAGCAGTTCTTC.

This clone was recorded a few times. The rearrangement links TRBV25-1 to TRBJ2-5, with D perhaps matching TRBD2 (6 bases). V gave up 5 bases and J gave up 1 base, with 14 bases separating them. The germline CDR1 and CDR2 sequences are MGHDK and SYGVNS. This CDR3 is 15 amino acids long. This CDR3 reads CASSPSTRLQETQYF. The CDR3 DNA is TGTGCCAGCAGTCCCTCGACTAGACTCCAAGAGACCCAGTACTTC.

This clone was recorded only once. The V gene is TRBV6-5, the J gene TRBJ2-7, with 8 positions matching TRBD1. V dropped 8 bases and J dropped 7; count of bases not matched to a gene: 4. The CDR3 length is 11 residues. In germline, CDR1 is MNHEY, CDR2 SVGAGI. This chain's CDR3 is CASGQGREQYF. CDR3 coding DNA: TGTGCCAGCGGACAGGGTCGGGAGCAGTACTTC.

The CDR3 coding sequence is TGCGCCAGCAGCTGGGAGGCGGGCGAAAAACTGTTTTTT. Encoded protein: CASSWEAGEKLFF. V is TRBV5-1 and J is TRBJ1-4; no firm D call. V dropped 3 bases and J dropped 8 bases, with 11 bases sitting between them. The V gene's germline CDR1 is SGHRS and CDR2 YFSETQ. The CDR3 is 13 amino acids.